This entry concerns a single T cell receptor beta chain. The Seattle patients joined while their infection was active and were tracked longitudinally afterward. These data belong to a study of blood T cell repertoires in COVID-19. The method was immunoSEQ multiplex PCR; TCRdb's version includes in-frame clones alone and lacks a portion of them. The data show 250,000 to 300,000 clones, with roughly nine tenths seen just once and about 12% held by the top ten. The germline gives CDR1 MNHEY, CDR2 SMNVEV (reference sequence). The J segment lost 4 bases and the V segment lost 4 bases, leaving 8 bases of the junction unmatched. The CDR3 has 15 residues.

The sequence derives from a woman younger than 45 with COVID-19, enrolled during active disease. Sequenced input: peripheral blood. The V and J genes are TRBV27 and TRBJ1-1, with TRBD1 identical over 8 bases. This chain's CDR3 is CASSSSDRGGTEAFF. In DNA form, the CDR3 reads TGTGCCAGCAGTTCTTCCGACAGGGGTGGCACTGAAGCTTTCTTT.